This TCR beta chain was captured in a study of cytomegalovirus exposure and HLA in healthy donors. Use of 60 Vbeta and 13 Jbeta primers characterized the PCR. Only in-frame clones appear in the TCRdb table, and some are missing; sequencing was by immunoSEQ multiplex PCR. The sample has more than 100,000 clones, 80% seen once; the top ten hold 1%. This clone was observed once. What it binds is not known. Study findings and constraints: Reportedly, diagnosis of cytomegalovirus status by the classifier showed high specificity and sensitivity.

The V and J ends lost 6 bases and 4 bases, in that order; junction bases with no gene match: 3. CDR1 is SGHTA, CDR2 FQGTGA, per germline. The CDR3 consists of 13 residues. Sequenced: PBMCs. The rearrangement links TRBV7-3 to TRBJ1-5, with 7 bases aligning to TRBD1. The TCR was taken from a man aged 35 to 55 in good health and CMV-seronegative. In DNA form, the CDR3 reads TGTGCCAGCAGTCCGGACAGGAATCAGCCCCAGCATTTT. Its translation: CASSPDRNQPQHF.